This entry describes one T cell receptor (beta chain). Its antigen is unidentified. This sample stems from a study of shared clonotypes between healthy human individuals. Running of the assay took place at deep level. The table came from immunoSEQ multiplex PCR; TCRdb's copy has only in-frame clones and leaves some out. The repertoire includes 550,000 to 700,000 clones, roughly 73% of them detected once, and around 2% sits in the top ten. Germline assignment: CDR1 SGHKS and CDR2 YYEKEE (reference sequence). The CDR3 is 12 amino acids. V was shortened by 3 bases and J by 7 bases, with 7 bases between the two germline ends. Study outcomes and limitations: In having few donors, the study represented limited genetic and exposure-history diversity.

This rearrangement joins TRBV5-5 to TRBJ2-2, with a tentative D call TRBD2 (6 bases). This TCR came from a woman in her 30s in good health. Material: memory CD4+ T cells sorted from blood. The subset denotes: CD45RA-negative fraction. The CDR3 coding sequence is TGTGCCAGCAGCTGGAGGGGCGGGGAGCTGTTTTTT. It yields the protein CASSWRGGELFF.